These T cell receptor beta chains were read from a single sample in a study of cytomegalovirus exposure and HLA in healthy donors. Here immunoSEQ multiplex PCR was the method, and the copy in TCRdb shows in-frame clones only, minus some. The data show around 94,000 clones, approximately 71% seen once. Input material: PBMCs. The receptors were gathered from a male donor in good health and CMV-seropositive. The CDR3 runs from the conserved cysteine through the conserved F or W. D genes are given only for firm matches. Rows may omit the clone size; those that give it use once, few, many or a size class.

size: NA
D: NA
V: TRBV6-1
J: TRBJ1-5
DNA: TGTGCCAGCAGTCCCGGACAGCTCAATCAGCCCCAGCATTTT
CDR3: CASSPGQLNQPQHF

size: NA
D: TRBD2
V: TRBV7-6
J: TRBJ2-1
DNA: TGTGCCAGCAGCTTAAGGGTACCCTCTCTAGCGGGGGGGCGAAATGAGCAGTTCTTC
CDR3: CASSLRVPSLAGGRNEQFF

size: NA
D: NA
V: TRBV6-6
J: TRBJ2-7
DNA: TGTGCCAGCAGCCCCAGGAGGGAGCAGTACTTC
CDR3: CASSPRREQYF

size: NA
D: TRBD2
V: TRBV10-3
J: TRBJ2-3
DNA: TGTGCCATCAGTGATAGCGGGGTTGGGACAAATACGCAGTATTTT
CDR3: CAISDSGVGTNTQYF

size: NA
D: TRBD2
V: TRBV5-1
J: TRBJ2-1
DNA: TGCGCCAGCAGCTTGGATGGGCGGGAGGGCCTCAGTGAGCAGTTCTTC
CDR3: CASSLDGREGLSEQFF

size: NA
D: TRBD1
V: TRBV29-1
J: TRBJ1-6
DNA: TGCAGCGTTGCGTCCCGGGACAGGTACCGGTTTTGTTCACCCCTCCACTTT
CDR3: CSVASRDRYRFCSPLHF

size: NA
D: TRBD1
V: TRBV7-9
J: TRBJ2-7
DNA: TGTGCCAGCAGCTTTAACGGGACAGGAATCTACGAGCAGTACTTC
CDR3: CASSFNGTGIYEQYF

size: NA
D: TRBD2
V: TRBV9
J: TRBJ2-2
DNA: TGTGCCAGCAGGTCTCTAGCGGGAGGCACCGGGGAGCTGTTTTTT
CDR3: CASRSLAGGTGELFF

size: NA
D: TRBD1
V: TRBV29-1
J: TRBJ2-7
DNA: TGCAGCGTGGCGACAGGGGGCAACACCTACGAGCAGTACTTC
CDR3: CSVATGGNTYEQYF

size: NA
D: NA
V: TRBV7-9
J: TRBJ1-2
DNA: TGTGCCAGCAGCCTCGTGGGGGCAAGCTATGGCTACACCTTC
CDR3: CASSLVGASYGYTF

size: NA
D: NA
V: TRBV27
J: TRBJ2-5
DNA: TGTGCCAGCAGTCCCCTCAGCGCACAAGAGACCCAGTACTTC
CDR3: CASSPLSAQETQYF

size: NA
D: NA
V: TRBV7-3
J: TRBJ2-1
DNA: TGTGCCAGCAGCTTAACGGGCGGAGGGGATTGGGGGTCTACGAGCTCCTACAATGAGCAGTTCTTC
CDR3: CASSLTGGGDWGSTSSYNEQFF

size: NA
D: NA
V: TRBV5-6
J: TRBJ2-3
DNA: TGTGCCAGCAGCTTAGACTTACAAGATACGCAGTATTTT
CDR3: CASSLDLQDTQYF

size: NA
D: TRBD2
V: TRBV30
J: TRBJ2-3
DNA: TGTGCCTGGAGTGTAGGACTAGCGACAGATACGCAGTATTTT
CDR3: CAWSVGLATDTQYF

size: NA
D: TRBD1
V: TRBV5-1
J: TRBJ1-2
DNA: TGCGCCAGCAGAGGGGGAACAGGGGGCAGCTATGGCTACACCTTC
CDR3: CASRGGTGGSYGYTF

size: NA
D: NA
V: TRBV28
J: TRBJ2-3
DNA: TGTGCCAGCTCCGGAGGGGCTCCGGATACGCAGTATTTT
CDR3: CASSGGAPDTQYF

size: NA
D: TRBD1
V: TRBV10-2
J: TRBJ2-7
DNA: TGCGCCAGCAGCGTGGACAGGGGGCGCCCCGAGCAGTACTTC
CDR3: CASSVDRGRPEQYF

size: many
D: NA
V: TRBV7-8
J: TRBJ2-7
DNA: TGTGCCAGCAGCTTACAGAGTAGCACCTACGAGCAGTACTTC
CDR3: CASSLQSSTYEQYF

size: NA
D: TRBD1
V: TRBV6-4
J: TRBJ2-1
DNA: TGTGCCAGCAGTGAAGCCGGGACAGGGTGGGTCGTTGAGCAGTTCTTC
CDR3: CASSEAGTGWVVEQFF

size: NA
D: TRBD2
V: TRBV28
J: TRBJ2-3
DNA: TGTGCCAGCAGTAGGGCGGGAGGGCTGCTGGATACGCAGTATTTT
CDR3: CASSRAGGLLDTQYF

size: NA
D: NA
V: TRBV19
J: TRBJ1-2
DNA: TGTGCCAGTAGTATACGGTCCGGGAGGGATGGCTACACCTTC
CDR3: CASSIRSGRDGYTF

size: NA
D: NA
V: TRBV6-1
J: TRBJ2-5
DNA: TGTGCCAGCAGTGCTACCGGACAGATAAAAGAGACCCAGTACTTC
CDR3: CASSATGQIKETQYF

size: NA
D: TRBD2
V: TRBV19
J: TRBJ2-7
DNA: TGTGCCAGTAGTCCGGGAGGCGGCGAGCAGTACTTC
CDR3: CASSPGGGEQYF

size: few
D: NA
V: TRBV7-2
J: TRBJ1-5
DNA: TGTGCCAGCAGCTTACAGGGCGGTCAGCCCCAGCATTTT
CDR3: CASSLQGGQPQHF

size: NA
D: NA
V: TRBV28
J: TRBJ2-7
DNA: TGTGCCAGCAGTTACATCCGGAGGGAGCAGTACTTC
CDR3: CASSYIRREQYF

size: once
D: NA
V: TRBV28
J: TRBJ1-3
DNA: TGTGCCAGCCTAGGGGCAGGGGCCGTCCTAGGAAACACCATATATTTT
CDR3: CASLGAGAVLGNTIYF

size: NA
D: TRBD1
V: TRBV19
J: TRBJ2-6
DNA: TGTGCCAGTAGTATGACAGGGACCAACTCTGGGGCCAACGTCCTGACTTTC
CDR3: CASSMTGTNSGANVLTF

size: few
D: NA
V: TRBV30
J: TRBJ2-5
DNA: TGTGCGACGGGAGAACAAGAGACCCAGTACTTC
CDR3: CATGEQETQYF

size: NA
D: NA
V: TRBV10-3
J: TRBJ2-5
DNA: TGTGCCTCACGGACAGATTTTAGGGGGGAGACCCAGTACTTC
CDR3: CASRTDFRGETQYF

size: NA
D: NA
V: TRBV7-2
J: TRBJ1-2
DNA: TGTGCCAGCAGCTTAGTCCCGGGAGGCTACACCTTC
CDR3: CASSLVPGGYTF

size: NA
D: TRBD2
V: TRBV6-5
J: TRBJ2-1
DNA: TGTGCCAGCAGTCCCCCCCTAGCGGGTTACAATGAGCAGTTCTTC
CDR3: CASSPPLAGYNEQFF

size: once
D: NA
V: TRBV6-1
J: TRBJ1-6
DNA: TGTGCCAGCAGTCAAGTGGGCCAGGATGGACTTCGTAATTCACCCCTCCACTTT
CDR3: CASSQVGQDGLRNSPLHF

size: once
D: TRBD1
V: TRBV9
J: TRBJ2-3
DNA: TGTGCCAGCAGCGAGGGACAGAACACAGATACGCAGTATTTT
CDR3: CASSEGQNTDTQYF

size: NA
D: NA
V: TRBV4-2
J: TRBJ1-4
DNA: TGTGCCAGCAGCCAAGATCCTTCTAGGGGATCCGAAAAACTGTTTTTT
CDR3: CASSQDPSRGSEKLFF

size: NA
D: NA
V: TRBV18
J: TRBJ1-4
DNA: TGTGCCAGCTCACCACCGGCGGGGAATGAAAAACTGTTTTTT
CDR3: CASSPPAGNEKLFF